The present entry profiles one TCR beta chain with its context. This record comes from a study of cytomegalovirus exposure and HLA in healthy donors. Primers included in the PCR were 60 Vbeta and 13 Jbeta primers. Sequenced by immunoSEQ multiplex PCR; TCRdb stores in-frame clones only, minus some. This sample has some 150,000 clones, with 64% found just once. Germline lookup yields CDR1 SQVTM and CDR2 ANQGSEA. V shed 5 bases and J 4 bases; nucleotides not matched to a gene: 7. The CDR3 is 15 amino acids. This receptor was identified in a young woman in good health and CMV-seropositive. V usage is TRBV29-1 and J usage is TRBJ1-5; TRBD1 aligns across 11 bases. The sequenced sample consisted of PBMCs. Here the CDR3 reads CSVNLGQGANQPQHF. The CDR3, as DNA: TGCAGCGTTAATCTTGGACAGGGGGCTAATCAGCCCCAGCATTTT.